These 21 T cell receptor beta chains share one sample of origin, sequenced in a study of blood T cell repertoires in COVID-19. The repertoire was sequenced with immunoSEQ multiplex PCR; TCRdb's copy has only in-frame clones and lacks some. The sample holds around 250,000 clones, about four fifths seen once. Sequencing used PBMCs or T cells enriched from blood (not recorded which). The receptors here all came from a man aged 35-49 years who had been exposed to COVID-19.

V usage is TRBV12-5 and J usage is TRBJ2-1; D may be TRBD2 (6 bases). Germline CDR1 and CDR2: LGHNT and FRNRAP. The ends were cut back, 7 bases at V and 6 bases at J, with 13 bases in the middle. This CDR3 is built from 13 residues. DNA for the CDR3: TGTGCTAGTGTTCGACGGGAGATCAATGAGCAGTTCTTC. Translating gives CASVRREINEQFF.

The rearrangement links TRBV6-4 to TRBJ2-2, with a tentative D call TRBD2 (5 bases). CDR1 and CDR2 (germline): MRHNA, SNTAGT. V gave up 2 bases and J gave up 3 bases, with 7 bases separating them. The CDR3 runs 14 residues. CDR3 coding DNA: TGTGCCAGCAGTGACGGGAGACACACCGGGGAGCTGTTTTTT. Translated, it gives CASSDGRHTGELFF.

The V gene is TRBV25-1, the J gene TRBJ1-2; weak D call: TRBD1 (5 bases). Deletions cut 6 bases from V and 8 bases from J, with 13 bases between. CDR3 length: 12 residues. Germline CDR1 is MGHDK and CDR2 is SYGVNS. The CDR3 loop reads CASRVLRGGYTF. In nucleotides, the CDR3 is TGTGCCAGCAGGGTACTTAGGGGCGGCTACACCTTC.

V gene TRBV6-5 combines with J gene TRBJ1-1; D unclear. With 0 bases removed from V and 6 bases from J, the gap between germline ends came to 11 bases. Germline-derived CDR1 and CDR2 are MNHEY and SVGAGI. This CDR3 is built from 14 residues. The CDR3 spells CASSYSRNVPEAFF. The CDR3, as DNA: TGTGCCAGCAGTTACTCGAGAAATGTCCCTGAAGCTTTCTTT.

The V and J genes are TRBV7-9 and TRBJ1-6; D remains ambiguous. The CDR3 covers 16 residues. Trimming cost V 5 bases and J 0 bases, with 11 bases left between them. Germline CDR1 SEHNR, CDR2 FQNEAQ (reference sequence). The CDR3 DNA sequence: TGTGCCAGCAGCAAAACAGCCAGCTCCTATAATTCACCCCTCCACTTT. It yields the protein CASSKTASSYNSPLHF.

V and J are TRBV7-8 and TRBJ2-5, with 8 positions matching TRBD2. From germline, CDR1 is SGHVS and CDR2 FQNEAQ. The CDR3 extends over 15 amino acids. The V gene end was trimmed by 1 base and the J gene end by 5 bases; junction bases not matched to a gene: 6. CDR3 bases: TGTGCCAGCAGCTTAGGAAGCGGGAGTAGTGAGACCCAGTACTTC. It is translated as CASSLGSGSSETQYF. The full variable domain, its missing parts supplied by reference TRBV7-8 and TRBJ2-5, is GAGVSQSPRYKVAKRGQDVALRCDPISGHVSLFWYQQALGQGPEFLTYFQNEAQLDKSGLPSDRFFAERPEGSVSTLKIQRTQQEDSAVYLCASSLGSGSSETQYFGPGTRLLVL.

J is TRBJ1-6 and V is TRBV19; D gene uncertain. CDR3 length: 14 amino acids. Germline-derived CDR1 and CDR2 are LNHDA and SQIVND (reference sequence). V shed 5 bases and J shed 0 bases, with 5 bases lying between them. The CDR3 DNA reads as TGTGCCAGTAGTGGGAGCTCCTATAATTCACCCCTCCACTTT. As protein: CASSGSSYNSPLHF. Supplemented by reference TRBV19 and TRBJ1-6, the full variable domain reads DGGITQSPKYLFRKEGQNVTLSCEQNLNHDAMYWYRQDPGQGLRLIYYSQIVNDFQKGDIAEGYSVSREKKESFPLTVTSAQKNPTAFYLCASSGSSYNSPLHFGNGTRLTVT.

This clone was seen more than once but under ten times. In the same sample, other DNA sequences code for this CDR3. The chain uses TRBV2 and TRBJ1-3; 9 positions match TRBD1. CDR3 size: 15 residues. J was trimmed by 4 bases and V by 4 bases; bases with no gene match: 5. Germline-derived CDR1 and CDR2 are SNHLY and FYNNEI. The chain's CDR3 is CASSVNRGQGNTIYF. CDR3 DNA sequence: TGTGCCAGCAGTGTTAACAGGGGGCAAGGAAACACCATATATTTT. Together with reference TRBV2 and TRBJ1-3, the CDR3 gives the full variable domain: EPEVTQTPSHQVTQMGQEVILRCVPISNHLYFYWYRQILGQKVEFLVSFYNNEISEKSEIFDDQFSVERPDGSNFTLKIRSTKLEDSAMYFCASSVNRGQGNTIYFGEGSWLTVV.

This chain joins TRBV5-1 and TRBJ2-5; 8 positions match TRBD2. The trim removed 4 bases at V and 1 base at J, leaving 6 bases unmatched. From germline, CDR1 is SGHRS and CDR2 YFSETQ. The CDR3 spans 15 residues. The CDR3 region is CASSPRGDPQETQYF. The CDR3 DNA is TGCGCCAGCAGCCCGCGGGGGGACCCCCAAGAGACCCAGTACTTC.

Only a few counts were recorded for this clone. The chain combines TRBV14 with TRBJ1-2; D ambiguous. The CDR3 loop spans 12 amino acids. Trimming removed 3 bases at V and 5 bases at J, with 7 bases between. The germline gives CDR1 SGHDN, CDR2 FVKESK. CDR3 DNA: TGTGCCAGCAGCCACTCGTCGTATGGCTACACCTTC. It specifies CASSHSSYGYTF.

This chain connects TRBV5-4 to TRBJ2-1; 7 bases map to TRBD2. The CDR3 has 15 residues. Germline lookup yields CDR1 SGHNT and CDR2 YYREEE (reference sequence). V was clipped by 0 bases and J by 6 bases; unmatched bases: 6. The CDR3: CASSLVLADANEQFF. As DNA, the CDR3 is TGTGCCAGCAGCTTGGTCCTAGCGGATGCCAATGAGCAGTTCTTC.

The DNA for the CDR3 is TGTGCCACCAGCAGAGGGATTGGGGGGGCCACTGAAGCTTTCTTT. Its translation: CATSRGIGGATEAFF. This chain connects TRBV15 to TRBJ1-1; perhaps TRBD1 as D (6 bases). This CDR3 has 15 amino acids. Germline CDR1 reads LNHNV; CDR2 reads YYDKDF (reference sequence). Trimming took off 1 base at V and 4 bases at J, with 13 bases between the two ends.

This rearrangement joins TRBV7-3 to TRBJ1-2; weak D call: TRBD1 (5 bases). This CDR3 is built from 13 residues. CDR1 is SGHTA and CDR2 is FQGTGA in the germline V gene. Trimming stripped 5 bases from V and 8 bases from J, with 15 bases between. This CDR3 is CASSPGGNRGYTF. The CDR3 nucleotides read TGTGCCAGCAGCCCCGGGGGAAATCGAGGCTACACCTTC.

The chain recombines TRBV5-1 with TRBJ1-2; 10 bases fit TRBD1. Per germline, CDR1 SGHRS and CDR2 YFSETQ. V trimming: 0 bases; J trimming: 7 bases; junction bases outside the gene matches: 6. The CDR3 has 15 amino acids. In DNA form, the CDR3 reads TGCGCCAGCAGCTTGGGACAGGGGGCCCAAACTGGCTACACCTTC. It translates to CASSLGQGAQTGYTF.

The chain recombines TRBV9 with TRBJ2-3; D might be TRBD1 (5 bases). The CDR3 runs to 16 residues. In germline, CDR1 is SGDLS, CDR2 YYNGEE. V was pared by 0 bases and J by 0 bases, with 11 bases between. The CDR3 here is CASSVGRQGSTDTQYF. The CDR3 DNA sequence: TGTGCCAGCAGCGTAGGCAGGCAGGGAAGCACAGATACGCAGTATTTT.

The V and J genes are TRBV24-1 and TRBJ2-1, with TRBD2 matching 9 bases. Trimming at V came to 1 base and at J to 9 bases, leaving 3 bases not matched to a gene. Germline V CDR1 and CDR2: KGHDR, SFDVKD. This CDR3 is built from 14 residues. The CDR3 sequence: CATSDFAGGSEQFF. The CDR3 coding sequence is TGTGCCACCAGTGATTTTGCGGGAGGGAGTGAGCAGTTCTTC.

The CDR3 region has the DNA TGTGCCAGCAGTGACTTCGCGGACAAGGATACGCAGTATTTT. Translating gives CASSDFADKDTQYF. This chain uses TRBV25-1 with TRBJ2-3; D might be TRBD1 (5 bases). Trimming cost V 3 bases and J 6 bases, with 13 bases left between them. The CDR3 spans 14 residues. Germline V gene data show CDR1 as MGHDK and CDR2 as SYGVNS.

V and J are TRBV10-3 and TRBJ1-1; 10 bases align to TRBD1. The CDR3 sequence is 15 residues long. Germline V CDR1 and CDR2: ENHRY, SYGVKD. J gave up 4 bases and V 6 bases, and 8 bases lay outside the gene matches. CDR3 coding DNA: TGTGCCATCAGAGGACAGGGGGTCCGTTCCACTGAAGCTTTCTTT. Translation gives CAIRGQGVRSTEAFF.

This clone came up a few times. The chain recombines TRBV24-1 with TRBJ1-2; 11 nucleotides match TRBD1. There are 18 residues in the CDR3. Losses at the gene ends were 3 bases for V and 6 bases for J; bases not matched to a gene: 14. CDR1 is KGHDR, CDR2 SFDVKD, per germline. In DNA form, the CDR3 reads TGTGCCACCAGTGATGCGTCGGGACAGGGGGTCAGCCGCGATGGCTACACCTTC. Its protein product is CATSDASGQGVSRDGYTF.

The chain carries TRBV18 and TRBJ2-1; weak D call: TRBD2 (6 bases). Germline V gives CDR1 KGHSH, CDR2 LQKENI. Trimming took 0 bases from V and 3 from J, leaving 9 bases between them. The CDR3 is 15 residues long. The chain's CDR3 is CASSPPGSGYNEQFF. Here the CDR3 DNA reads TGTGCCAGCTCACCACCAGGTAGCGGCTACAATGAGCAGTTCTTC. Filled out from reference TRBV18 and TRBJ2-1, the complete variable domain reads NAGVMQNPRHLVRRRGQEARLRCSPMKGHSHVYWYRQLPEEGLKFMVYLQKENIIDESGMPKERFSAEFPKEGPSILRIQQVVRGDSAAYFCASSPPGSGYNEQFFGPGTRLTVL.

The J gene is TRBJ2-5, the V gene TRBV6-5; 9 nucleotides align to TRBD1. Germline V CDR1 and CDR2: MNHEY, SVGAGI. The CDR3 length is 12 residues. V was clipped by 8 bases and J by 10 bases; unmatched bases: 8. The CDR3 region has the DNA TGTGCCAGCCGACAGGGGGGATATGACCAGTACTTC. The encoded protein is CASRQGGYDQYF.